This TCR beta chain was recorded in a study of long-term antiretroviral therapy in people with HIV. With 2 bases removed from V and 0 bases from J, the gap between germline ends came to 7 bases. Germline assignment: CDR1 SGHTA and CDR2 FQGNSA. The CDR3 runs to 14 residues. It was version v3.0 of the immunoSEQ assay that was run at survey level. Libraries were prepared by immunoSEQ multiplex PCR; TCRdb keeps only in-frame clonotypes and omits some of them. The table records roughly 19,000 clones, approximately 86% of them present only once. Per donor, at least one pre-ART and at least two post-ART PBMC samples were obtained. Treatment of all HIV participants took place in the United States. Worth noting for this clone: Antigen specificity is unknown.

Study results and limitations: Regardless of time point, clones expanded before ART dominated the repertoire.

The sequencing here drew on unsorted PBMCs, taken 0.5 years after starting antiretroviral therapy. The V call is TRBV7-2, the J call TRBJ1-1; D ambiguous. The source is a man aged 35-49 years with HIV. CDR3 loop: CASSLSGMNTEAFF. CDR3 DNA: TGTGCCAGCAGCTTATCGGGGATGAACACTGAAGCTTTCTTT.